This T cell receptor (beta chain) was recovered during a study of sequential checkpoint blockade in melanoma. Overall study context: After both sequences, patients received maintenance nivolumab. Around 21 patients had tumor biopsies before treatment and at week 13. DNA from 70 to 95 pretreatment tumor samples underwent TCRβ immunosequencing.

Treatment noted: randomized to nivolumab then ipilimumab (arm A) or the reverse (arm B). No patient had prior DNA-damaging chemotherapy. Using immunoSEQ multiplex PCR, the repertoire was profiled, and TCRdb retains in-frame clones only, with some absent. Among fewer than 2,000 clones listed, roughly a sixth were seen once. Trimming cost V 9 bases and J 4 bases; bases outside gene matches: 8. The CDR3 is 13 amino acids. Germline V CDR1 and CDR2: MNHGY, SAAAGT. The sequenced sample was tumor tissue (inferred from file names), obtained from a patient given nivolumab and ipilimumab in sequence. This sequence joins TRBV6-8 and TRBJ2-7, with 8 bases matching TRBD2. This receptor was obtained from a human donor with melanoma. The DNA for the CDR3 is TGTGCCAGTTCGGCGGGGGGCGGTTACGAGCAGTACTTC. Translating gives CASSAGGGYEQYF.